Below, 4 T cell receptor beta chains from the same sample are listed, as sequenced in a study of graft-versus-host responses after intestinal transplantation. Their antigen targets remain unknown. TCRdb's copy holds only in-frame clones and misses some; the assay was immunoSEQ multiplex PCR. Among around 84,000 clones listed, around 83% were seen once. The material was unstimulated CD8+ T cells sorted from spleen or lymph node cells, obtained before intestinal transplant. Source of these receptors: a human donor who received an intestinal transplant.

This sequence joins TRBV19 and TRBJ2-5; a weak D match, TRBD1 (6 bases). The J call could be wrong; TRBJ2-7 is a better fit for the DNA end. CDR1 is LNHDA and CDR2 is SQIVND in the germline V gene (reference sequence). CDR3 length: 16 residues. CDR3 in DNA: TGTGCCAGTAGCAATTCCATTATACAGGGAGTCTACGAGCAGTACTTC. Translated: CASSNSIIQGVYEQYF.

The chain uses TRBV19 and TRBJ1-2, with 9 bases matching TRBD1. This CDR3 contains 14 residues. The V gene end was trimmed by 7 bases and the J gene end by 4 bases; junction bases not matched to a gene: 7. Looked up from germline, CDR1 is LNHDA and CDR2 is SQIVND (reference sequence). The CDR3: CASTVTGGGYGYTF. The CDR3 bases are TGTGCCAGTACCGTCACAGGGGGCGGCTATGGCTACACCTTC.

The chain has TRBV4-2 and TRBJ2-5; D perhaps matches TRBD2 (6 bases). Trimming cost V 6 bases and J 2 bases, with 10 bases left between them. The CDR3 contains 13 residues. Germline CDR1 LGHNA, CDR2 YNFKEQ. CDR3 protein: CASSPGTQETQYF. CDR3 nucleotides: TGTGCCAGCAGTCCCGGGACTCAAGAGACCCAGTACTTC.

This sequence joins TRBV6-5 and TRBJ2-2; D is ambiguous. With 7 bases removed from V and 1 base from J, the gap between germline ends came to 4 bases. The CDR3 extends over 12 amino acids. Germline CDR1 and CDR2: MNHEY and SVGAGI. CDR3 residues: CASIKNTGELFF. CDR3 bases: TGTGCCAGCATCAAGAACACCGGGGAGCTGTTTTTT.